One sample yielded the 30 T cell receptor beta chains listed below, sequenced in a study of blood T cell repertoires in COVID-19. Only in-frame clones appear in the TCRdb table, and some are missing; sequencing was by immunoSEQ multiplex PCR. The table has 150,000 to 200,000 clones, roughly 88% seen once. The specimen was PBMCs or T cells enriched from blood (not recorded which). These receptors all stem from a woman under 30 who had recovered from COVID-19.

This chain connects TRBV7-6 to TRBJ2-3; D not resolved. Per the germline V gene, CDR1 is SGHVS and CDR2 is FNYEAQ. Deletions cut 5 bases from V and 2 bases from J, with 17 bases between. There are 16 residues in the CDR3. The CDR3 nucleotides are TGTGCCAGCAGCGCCAGAGGTTCCGACCCCACAGATACGCAGTATTTT. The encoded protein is CASSARGSDPTDTQYF.

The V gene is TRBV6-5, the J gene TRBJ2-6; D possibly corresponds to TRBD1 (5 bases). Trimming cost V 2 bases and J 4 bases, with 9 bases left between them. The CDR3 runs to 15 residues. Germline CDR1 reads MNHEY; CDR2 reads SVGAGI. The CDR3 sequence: CASSYQGDGANVLTF. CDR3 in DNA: TGTGCCAGCAGTTACCAGGGTGACGGGGCCAACGTCCTGACTTTC.

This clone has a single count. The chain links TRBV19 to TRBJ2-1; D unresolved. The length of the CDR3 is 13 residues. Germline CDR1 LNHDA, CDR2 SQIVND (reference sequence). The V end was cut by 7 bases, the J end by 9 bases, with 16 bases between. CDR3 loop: CASTFSFRSEQFF. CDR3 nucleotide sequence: TGTGCCAGTACCTTTTCTTTCAGAAGTGAGCAGTTCTTC. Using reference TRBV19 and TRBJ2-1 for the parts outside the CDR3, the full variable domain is DGGITQSPKYLFRKEGQNVTLSCEQNLNHDAMYWYRQDPGQGLRLIYYSQIVNDFQKGDIAEGYSVSREKKESFPLTVTSAQKNPTAFYLCASTFSFRSEQFFGPGTRLTVL.

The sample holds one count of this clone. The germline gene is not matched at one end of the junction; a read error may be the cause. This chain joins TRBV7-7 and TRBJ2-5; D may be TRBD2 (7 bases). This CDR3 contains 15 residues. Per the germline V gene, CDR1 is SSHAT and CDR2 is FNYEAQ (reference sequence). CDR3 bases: TGTGCTAGCAGCTTAGCGCGGGGGCCACAAGAGACCCAGTACTTC. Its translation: CASSLARGPQETQYF.

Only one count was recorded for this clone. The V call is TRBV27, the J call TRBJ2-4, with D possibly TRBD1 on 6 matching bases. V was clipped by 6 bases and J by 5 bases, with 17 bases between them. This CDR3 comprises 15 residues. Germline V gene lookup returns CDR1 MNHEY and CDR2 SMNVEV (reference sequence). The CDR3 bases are TGTGCCAGCAGCCCCGGCGCGACAGGTGAAAACATTCAGTACTTC. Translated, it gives CASSPGATGENIQYF.

The CDR3 nucleotides are TGTGCCAGCAGCCCAACTAGCGGGGGGGCCTACAATGAGCAGTTCTTC. It translates to CASSPTSGGAYNEQFF. V usage is TRBV27 and J usage is TRBJ2-1; 13 bases match TRBD2. V gave up 6 bases and J gave up 2 bases; unmatched junction bases: 4. The CDR3 runs 16 residues. Germline V gene lookup returns CDR1 MNHEY and CDR2 SMNVEV (reference sequence).

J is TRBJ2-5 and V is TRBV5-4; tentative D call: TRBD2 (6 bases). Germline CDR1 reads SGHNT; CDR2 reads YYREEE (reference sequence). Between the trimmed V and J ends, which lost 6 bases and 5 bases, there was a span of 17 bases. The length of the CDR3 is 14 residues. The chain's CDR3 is CASTYPPGAETQYF. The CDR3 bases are TGTGCCAGCACCTACCCCCCGGGAGCGGAGACCCAGTACTTC.

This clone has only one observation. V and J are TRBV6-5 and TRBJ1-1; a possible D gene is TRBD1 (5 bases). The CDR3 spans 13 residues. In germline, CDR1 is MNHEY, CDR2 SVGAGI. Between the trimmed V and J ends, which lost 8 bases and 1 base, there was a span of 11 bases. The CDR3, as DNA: TGTGCCAGCCGGGGACTCTCGAACACTGAAGCTTTCTTT. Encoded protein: CASRGLSNTEAFF.

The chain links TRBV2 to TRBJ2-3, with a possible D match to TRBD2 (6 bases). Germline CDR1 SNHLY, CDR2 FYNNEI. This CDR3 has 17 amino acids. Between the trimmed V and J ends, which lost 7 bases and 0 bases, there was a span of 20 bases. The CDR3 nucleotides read TGTGCCAGCAAGGCTGGTCAGGCGGGACCTAGCACAGATACGCAGTATTTT. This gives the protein CASKAGQAGPSTDTQYF.

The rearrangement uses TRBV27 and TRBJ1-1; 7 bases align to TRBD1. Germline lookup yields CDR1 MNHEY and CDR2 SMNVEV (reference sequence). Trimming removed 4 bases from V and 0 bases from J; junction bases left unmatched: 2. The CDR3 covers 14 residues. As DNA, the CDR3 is TGTGCCAGCAGTTCCAGGGGGTTGAACACTGAAGCTTTCTTT. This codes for CASSSRGLNTEAFF.

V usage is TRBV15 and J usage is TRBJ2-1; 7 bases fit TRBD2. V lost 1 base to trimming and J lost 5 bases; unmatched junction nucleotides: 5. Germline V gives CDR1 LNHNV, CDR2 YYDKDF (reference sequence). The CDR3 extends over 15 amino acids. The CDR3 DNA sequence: TGTGCCACCAGCAGAGGGGGGGGAATAAACAATGAGCAGTTCTTC. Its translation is CATSRGGGINNEQFF.

The CDR3 spells CASSLAGAQNTEAFF. For the CDR3, the DNA is TGTGCCAGCAGCTTAGCGGGGGCACAGAACACTGAAGCTTTCTTT. J is TRBJ1-1 and V is TRBV7-2; D might be TRBD1 (6 bases). From germline, CDR1 is SGHTA and CDR2 FQGNSA. The CDR3 has 15 amino acids. V was trimmed by 0 bases and J by 1 base, leaving 9 bases between them.

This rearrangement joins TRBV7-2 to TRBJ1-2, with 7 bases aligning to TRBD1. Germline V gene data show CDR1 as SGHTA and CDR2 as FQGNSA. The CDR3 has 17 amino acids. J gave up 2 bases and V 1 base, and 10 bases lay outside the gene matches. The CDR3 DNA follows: TGTGCCAGCAGCTTAGACCACCCTACGACAGGGAACTATGGCTACACCTTC. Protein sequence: CASSLDHPTTGNYGYTF. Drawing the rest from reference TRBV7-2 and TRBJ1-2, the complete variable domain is GAGVSQSPSNKVTEKGKDVELRCDPISGHTALYWYRQSLGQGLEFLIYFQGNSAPDKSGLPSDRFSAERTGGSVSTLTIQRTQQEDSAVYLCASSLDHPTTGNYGYTFGSGTRLTVV.

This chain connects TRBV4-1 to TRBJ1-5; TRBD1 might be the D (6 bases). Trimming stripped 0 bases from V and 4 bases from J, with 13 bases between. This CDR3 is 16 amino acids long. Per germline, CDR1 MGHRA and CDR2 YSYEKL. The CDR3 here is CASSQDHRVPNQPQHF. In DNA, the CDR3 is TGCGCCAGCAGCCAAGACCACAGGGTTCCTAATCAGCCCCAGCATTTT.

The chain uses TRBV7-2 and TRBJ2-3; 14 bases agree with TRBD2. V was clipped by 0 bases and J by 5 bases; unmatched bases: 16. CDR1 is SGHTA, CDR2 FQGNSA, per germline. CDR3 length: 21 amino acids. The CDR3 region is CASSLARGGRLAGGPGDTQYF. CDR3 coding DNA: TGTGCCAGCAGCTTAGCGCGGGGAGGGAGACTAGCGGGGGGGCCCGGAGATACGCAGTATTTT.

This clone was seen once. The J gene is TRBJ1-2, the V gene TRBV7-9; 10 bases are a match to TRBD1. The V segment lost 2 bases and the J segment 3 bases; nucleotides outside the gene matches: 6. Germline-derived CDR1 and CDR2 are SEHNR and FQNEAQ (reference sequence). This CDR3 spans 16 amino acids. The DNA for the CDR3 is TGTGCCAGCAGCTTATCAGGGACAGGGGTTCACTATGGCTACACCTTC. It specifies CASSLSGTGVHYGYTF.

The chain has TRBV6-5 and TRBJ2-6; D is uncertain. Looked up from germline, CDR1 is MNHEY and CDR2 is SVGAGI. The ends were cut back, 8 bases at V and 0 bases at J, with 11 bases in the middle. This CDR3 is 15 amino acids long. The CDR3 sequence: CASPADFSGANVLTF. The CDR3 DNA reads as TGTGCCAGCCCGGCGGATTTCTCTGGGGCCAACGTCCTGACTTTC.

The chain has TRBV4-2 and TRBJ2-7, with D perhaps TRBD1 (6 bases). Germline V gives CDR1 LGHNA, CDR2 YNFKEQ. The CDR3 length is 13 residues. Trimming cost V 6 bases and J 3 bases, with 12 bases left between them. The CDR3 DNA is TGTGCCAGCAGACACGGACAGAGCTACGAGCAGTACTTC. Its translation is CASRHGQSYEQYF.

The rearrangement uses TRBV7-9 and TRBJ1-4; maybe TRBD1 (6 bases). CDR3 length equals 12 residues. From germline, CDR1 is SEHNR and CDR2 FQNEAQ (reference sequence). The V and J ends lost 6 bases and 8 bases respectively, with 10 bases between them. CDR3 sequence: CASRAQGEKLFF. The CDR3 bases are TGTGCCAGCAGGGCGCAGGGGGAAAAACTGTTTTTT.

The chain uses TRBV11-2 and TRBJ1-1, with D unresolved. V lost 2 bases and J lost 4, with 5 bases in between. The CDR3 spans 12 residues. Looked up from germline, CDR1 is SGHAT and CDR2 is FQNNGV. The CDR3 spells CASSLFGTEAFF. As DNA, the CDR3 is TGTGCCAGCAGCTTATTCGGCACTGAAGCTTTCTTT.

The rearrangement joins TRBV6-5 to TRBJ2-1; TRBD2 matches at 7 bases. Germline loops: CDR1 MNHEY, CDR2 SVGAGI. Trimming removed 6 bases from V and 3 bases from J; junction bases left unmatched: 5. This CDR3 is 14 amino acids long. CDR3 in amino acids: CASSPSGDYNEQFF. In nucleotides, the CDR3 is TGTGCCAGCAGCCCGAGCGGGGACTACAATGAGCAGTTCTTC.

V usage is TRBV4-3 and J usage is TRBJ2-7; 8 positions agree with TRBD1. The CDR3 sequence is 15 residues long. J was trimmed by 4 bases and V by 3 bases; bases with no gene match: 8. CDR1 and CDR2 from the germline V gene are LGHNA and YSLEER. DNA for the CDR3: TGCGCCAGCAGCCACGACAGGGGTTCAGGTTACGAGCAGTACTTC. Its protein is CASSHDRGSGYEQYF.

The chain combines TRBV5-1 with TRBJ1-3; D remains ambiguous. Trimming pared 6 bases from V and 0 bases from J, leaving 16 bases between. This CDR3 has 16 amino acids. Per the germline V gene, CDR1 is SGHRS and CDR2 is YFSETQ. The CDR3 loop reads CASTEMAGFSGNTIYF. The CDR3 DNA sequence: TGCGCCAGCACAGAAATGGCGGGGTTCTCTGGAAACACCATATATTTT.

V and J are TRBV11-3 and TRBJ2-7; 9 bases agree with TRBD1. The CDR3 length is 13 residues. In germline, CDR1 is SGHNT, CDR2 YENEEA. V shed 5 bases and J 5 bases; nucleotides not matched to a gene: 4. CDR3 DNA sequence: TGTGCCAGCAGCCAGGGACAGGGCCACGAGCAGTACTTC. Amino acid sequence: CASSQGQGHEQYF.

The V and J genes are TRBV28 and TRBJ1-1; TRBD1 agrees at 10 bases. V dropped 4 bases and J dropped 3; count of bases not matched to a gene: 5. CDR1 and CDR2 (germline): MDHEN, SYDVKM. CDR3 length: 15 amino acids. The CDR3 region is CASSSRGQGHTEAFF. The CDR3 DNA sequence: TGTGCCAGCAGTTCTCGGGGACAGGGGCACACTGAAGCTTTCTTT.

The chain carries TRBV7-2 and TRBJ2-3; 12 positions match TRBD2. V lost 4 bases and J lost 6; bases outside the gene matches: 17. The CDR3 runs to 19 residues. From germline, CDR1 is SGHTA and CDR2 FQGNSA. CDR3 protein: CASSSPPYTGLAGPDTQYF. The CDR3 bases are TGTGCCAGCAGCTCTCCACCATACACAGGACTAGCGGGGCCCGATACGCAGTATTTT.

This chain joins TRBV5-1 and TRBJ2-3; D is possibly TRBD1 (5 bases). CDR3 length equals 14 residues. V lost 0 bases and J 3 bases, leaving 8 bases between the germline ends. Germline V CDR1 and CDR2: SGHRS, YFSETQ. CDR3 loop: CASSLEQGTDTQYF. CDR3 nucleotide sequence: TGCGCCAGCAGCTTGGAGCAGGGTACAGATACGCAGTATTTT. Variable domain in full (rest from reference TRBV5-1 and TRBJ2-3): KAGVTQTPRYLIKTRGQQVTLSCSPISGHRSVSWYQQTPGQGLQFLFEYFSETQRNKGNFPGRFSGRQFSNSRSEMNVSTLELGDSALYLCASSLEQGTDTQYFGPGTRLTVL.

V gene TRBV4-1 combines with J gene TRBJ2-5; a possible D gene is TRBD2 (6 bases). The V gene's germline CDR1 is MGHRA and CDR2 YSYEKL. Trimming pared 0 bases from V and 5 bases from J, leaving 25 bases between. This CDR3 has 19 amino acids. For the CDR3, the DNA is TGCGCCAGCAGCCAAGATAGGACTACGGACGCACCATCGAGGGAGACCCAGTACTTC. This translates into CASSQDRTTDAPSRETQYF.

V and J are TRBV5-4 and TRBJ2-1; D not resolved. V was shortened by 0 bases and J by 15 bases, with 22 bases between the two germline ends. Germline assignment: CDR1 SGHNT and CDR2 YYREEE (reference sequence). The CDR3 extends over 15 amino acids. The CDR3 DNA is TGTGCCAGCAGCTTGGGTATGGCGGTTCCCTCAATCCCGTTCTTC. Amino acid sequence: CASSLGMAVPSIPFF.

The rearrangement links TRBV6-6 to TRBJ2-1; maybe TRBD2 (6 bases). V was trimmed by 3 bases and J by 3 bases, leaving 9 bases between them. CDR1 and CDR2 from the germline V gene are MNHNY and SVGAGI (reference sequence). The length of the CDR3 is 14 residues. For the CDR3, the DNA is TGTGCCAGCAGTTATGGCGGGGTCTACAATGAGCAGTTCTTC. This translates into CASSYGGVYNEQFF.